This T cell receptor beta chain was captured by sequencing in a study of hypomethylating agent response in myelodysplastic syndrome (dated by TCRdb to the early 2020s). In terms of the full investigation: Patients were treated with the hypomethylating agents azacitidine (about 70% of the 11) or decitabine (3 of 11). The cohort was composed of several male and 2 female myelodysplastic syndrome patients. A mean patient age of around 70 +/- 6 years was recorded, and a diploid cytogenetic profile was observed most commonly. TET2 mutation was identified most frequently, being present in about 45% of the 11 patients. Complete response or hematologic improvement was achieved by six patients, and about five patients were classified as non-responders. Response was defined as complete response or hematologic improvement, and patients who met neither criterion were classified as non-responders.

The sample holds one count of this clone. There is no known antigen for this receptor. Base qualities are not recorded, but no much larger clone differs from it by a single base. The receptor library was made with the immunoSEQ multiplex PCR assay. Survey resolution was applied, with two replicates of around 200 ng each being run for a total of about 400 ng of DNA per sample. Using multiplex PCR primers aimed at V and J genes, the hsTCRB kit picked up rearranged TCRB sequences in genomic DNA. The first PCR used the QIAGEN Multiplex PCR Kit for around 33 cycles to amplify the CDR3 region. A second PCR of approximately 8 cycles attached sample barcodes and Illumina adapters to each replicate. Quantification of the pooled libraries was done with a QuantStudio 6 and the KAPA library quantification kit. Around 14 pM of pooled libraries was sequenced on an Illumina MiSeq using 156-cycle single-end reads and a 15-cycle index read. In the authors' own workflow: VDJdb annotation flagged 1.5% to 2% of 168,753 unique clonotypes as previously reported viral-epitope-specific. The immunoSEQ Data Assistant and immunoSEQ Analyzer converted raw reads into normalized, annotated TCRB repertoires. Clonotypes were analyzed with BioAnalyzer and version 0.6.5 of the immunarch R package. Every repertoire was downsampled to the clone count of the smallest repertoire before richness was estimated. Clonotypes were sorted into expanded, contracted or novel categories with Fisher's exact tests, where novel meant the clonotype had zero frequency before treatment. Significantly changed CDR3 beta sequences were clustered with GLIPH2 using simulation_depth=1000 and kmer_min_depth=3, and CDR3s shorter than five residues were excluded. The table was pulled from immuneACCESS by TCRdb, which kept in-frame rearrangements only. Such tables lose some clones; where checked, under half of the loss comes from unresolved V genes, and the rest has no known cause. D and trimming come from the DNA, and the V and J calls and clone size come from that table. For this sample there are roughly 9,300 clones; 83% appear just once. 4% of the sample is held by the ten biggest clonotypes.

Trimming leaves V shorter by 4 bases and J shorter by 2 bases, with the junction holding 7 bases beyond the gene matches. In the germline V gene, CDR1 corresponds to SGHRS and CDR2 to YFSETQ. Taken from cysteine to phenylalanine, the CDR3 has 15 residues. Only the CDR3 region is kept as DNA, spanning 45 bases read in frame from base 1. General findings and caveats noted by the study authors: After treatment with a hypomethylating agent, no significant changes in richness, rarefaction diversity or clonality were seen, whether all patients were considered together or each response group separately. Only about 10 patients were analyzed, making the cohort small. Age matching of healthy control donors to MDS patients was not performed, and the MDS versus healthy comparison could have been impacted by this lack of age matching. Whether the shared GLIPH2 clusters possibly recognize novel MDS antigens was not confirmed and still needs to be tested experimentally. Novel clonotypes appeared more often in responders, whereas non-responders had more contracted clonotypes after treatment.

T-cell subsets were not sorted, so the analysis was performed on bulk bone marrow. Immunosequencing of the TCR beta CDR3 regions was performed on bone marrow from about a dozen myelodysplastic syndrome patients before and after hypomethylating agent therapy. For longitudinal repertoire tracking, every patient provided one baseline bone marrow and two to three bone marrows collected at different post-treatment timepoints. Genomic DNA was isolated from whole bone marrow, and DNA quality was assessed with TapeStation, NanoDrop OneC and PicoGreen assays. The specimen was bone marrow, collected before or after starting hypomethylating agent treatment for myelodysplastic syndrome (not recorded which). The clonotype originates from a human donor with myelodysplastic syndrome. The chain is assembled from TRBV5-1 and TRBJ2-7; TRBD1 matches 9 bases in the middle. The nucleotide sequence is TGCGCCAGCAGCGTCGACAGGGGGGGAACCTACGAGCAGTACTTC. Its product reads: CASSVDRGGTYEQYF.